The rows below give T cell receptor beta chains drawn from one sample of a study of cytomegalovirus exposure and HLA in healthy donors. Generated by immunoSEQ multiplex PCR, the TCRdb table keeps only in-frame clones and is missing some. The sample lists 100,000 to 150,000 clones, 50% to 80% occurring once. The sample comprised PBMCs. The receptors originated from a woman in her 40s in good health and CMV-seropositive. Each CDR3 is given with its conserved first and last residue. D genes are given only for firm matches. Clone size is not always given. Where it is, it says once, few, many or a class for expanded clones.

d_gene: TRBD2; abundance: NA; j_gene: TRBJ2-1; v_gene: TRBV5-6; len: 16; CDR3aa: CASRTLLAGLRHEQFF
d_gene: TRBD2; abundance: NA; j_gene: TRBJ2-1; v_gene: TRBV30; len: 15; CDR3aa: CAWSISGGASNEQFF
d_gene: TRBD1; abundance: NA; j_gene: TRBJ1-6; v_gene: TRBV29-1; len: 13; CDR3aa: CSVATGGDSPLHF
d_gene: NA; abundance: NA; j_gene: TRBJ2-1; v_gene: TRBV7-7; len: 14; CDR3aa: CASSFSQGGNEQFF
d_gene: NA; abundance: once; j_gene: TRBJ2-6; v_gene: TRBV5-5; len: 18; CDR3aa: CASSLVFSEVSGANVLTF
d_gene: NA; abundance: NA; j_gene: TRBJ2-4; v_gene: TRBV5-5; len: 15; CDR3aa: CASSREASTKNIQYF
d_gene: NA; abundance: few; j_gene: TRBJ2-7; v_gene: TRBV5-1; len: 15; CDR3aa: CASSLNAGDAYEQYF
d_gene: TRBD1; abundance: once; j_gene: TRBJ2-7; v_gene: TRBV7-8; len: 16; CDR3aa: CASSRNRDRSSYEQYF
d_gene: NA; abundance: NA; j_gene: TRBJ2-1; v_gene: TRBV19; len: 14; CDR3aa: CASRPPQGSNEQFF
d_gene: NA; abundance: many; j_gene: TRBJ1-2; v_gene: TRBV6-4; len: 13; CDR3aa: CASSGGQTDGYTF
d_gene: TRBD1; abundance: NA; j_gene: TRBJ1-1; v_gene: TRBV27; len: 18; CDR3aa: CASSFLPLTGALNTEAFF
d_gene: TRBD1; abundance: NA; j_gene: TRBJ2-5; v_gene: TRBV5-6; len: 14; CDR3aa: CASKTMGTVLTQYF
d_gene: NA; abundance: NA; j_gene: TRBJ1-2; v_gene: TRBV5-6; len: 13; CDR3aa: CASSLMLDYGYTF
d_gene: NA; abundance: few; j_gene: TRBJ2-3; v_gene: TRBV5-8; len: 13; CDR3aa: CASSPRLADTQYF
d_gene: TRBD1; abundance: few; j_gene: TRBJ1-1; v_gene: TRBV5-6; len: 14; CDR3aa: CASSRDRKNTEAFF
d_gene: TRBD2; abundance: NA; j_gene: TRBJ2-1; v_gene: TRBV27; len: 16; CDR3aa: CASSLMVAGGYNEQFF
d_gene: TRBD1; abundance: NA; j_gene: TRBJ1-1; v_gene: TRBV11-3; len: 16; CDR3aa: CASSPQGAPQRTEAFF
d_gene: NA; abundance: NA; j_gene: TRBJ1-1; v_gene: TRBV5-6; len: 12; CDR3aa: CASSLRYTEAFF
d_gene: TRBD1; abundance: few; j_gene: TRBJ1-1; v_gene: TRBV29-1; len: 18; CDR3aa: CSAHPTPGQGAVDTEAFF
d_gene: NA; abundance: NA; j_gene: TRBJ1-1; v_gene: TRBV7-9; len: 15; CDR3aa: CASSPSLGVNTEAFF
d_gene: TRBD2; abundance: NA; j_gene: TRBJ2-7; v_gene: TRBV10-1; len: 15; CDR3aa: CASSPQREGRYEQYF
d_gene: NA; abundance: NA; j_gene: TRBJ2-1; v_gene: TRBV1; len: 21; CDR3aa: CTSSQDPPGLAGGSSYNEQFF
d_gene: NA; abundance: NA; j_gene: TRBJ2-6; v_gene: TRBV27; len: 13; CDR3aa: CASSFTGANVLTF
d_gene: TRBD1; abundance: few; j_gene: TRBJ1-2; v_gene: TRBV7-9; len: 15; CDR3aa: CASSPPTGVDYGYTF
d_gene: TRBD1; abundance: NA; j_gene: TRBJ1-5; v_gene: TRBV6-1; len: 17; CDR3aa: CASSGHRGRDLGQPQHF
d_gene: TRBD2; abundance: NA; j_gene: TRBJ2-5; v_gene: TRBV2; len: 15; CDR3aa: CASSFGLAGVATQYF
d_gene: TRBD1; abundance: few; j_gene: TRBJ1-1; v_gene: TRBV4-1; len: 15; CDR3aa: CASSQVDRGNTEAFF
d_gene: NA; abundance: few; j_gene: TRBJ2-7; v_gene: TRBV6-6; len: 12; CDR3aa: CASSTVSDEQYF
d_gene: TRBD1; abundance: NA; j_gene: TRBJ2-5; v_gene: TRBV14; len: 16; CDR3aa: CASSHLDRVRGETQYF
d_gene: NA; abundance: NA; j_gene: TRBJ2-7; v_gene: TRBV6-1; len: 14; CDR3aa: CASTPSGRTYEQYF
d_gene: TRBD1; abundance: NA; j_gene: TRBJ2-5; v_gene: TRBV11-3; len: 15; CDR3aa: CASSPGTGSQETQYF
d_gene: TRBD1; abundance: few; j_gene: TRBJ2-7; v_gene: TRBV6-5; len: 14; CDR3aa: CASRPGTGNYEQYF
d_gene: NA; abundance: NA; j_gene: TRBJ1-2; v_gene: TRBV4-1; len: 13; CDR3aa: CASSQDQGLGYTF
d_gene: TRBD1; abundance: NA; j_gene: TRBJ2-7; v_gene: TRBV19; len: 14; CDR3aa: CASSARGQAYEQYF
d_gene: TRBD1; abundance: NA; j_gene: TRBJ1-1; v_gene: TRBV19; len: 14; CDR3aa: CASSRTGGETEAFF
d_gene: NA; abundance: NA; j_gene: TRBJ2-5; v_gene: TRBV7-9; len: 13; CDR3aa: CASTREAAETQYF
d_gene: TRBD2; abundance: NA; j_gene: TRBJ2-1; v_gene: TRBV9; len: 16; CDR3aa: CASSVDWGLAANEQFF
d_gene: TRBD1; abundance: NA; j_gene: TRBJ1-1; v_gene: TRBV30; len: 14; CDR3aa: CAGTPQGVTTEAFF
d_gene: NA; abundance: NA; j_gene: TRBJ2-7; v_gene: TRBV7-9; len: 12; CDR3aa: CSSSLTEYEQYF
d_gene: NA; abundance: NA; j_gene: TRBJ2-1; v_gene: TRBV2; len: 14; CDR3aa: CASIQGMGYNEQFF
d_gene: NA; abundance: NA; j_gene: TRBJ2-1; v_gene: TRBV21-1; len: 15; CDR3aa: CASGTPSGGCNEQFF
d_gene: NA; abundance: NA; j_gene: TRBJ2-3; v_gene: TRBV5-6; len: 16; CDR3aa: CASSLDGHILTDTQYF
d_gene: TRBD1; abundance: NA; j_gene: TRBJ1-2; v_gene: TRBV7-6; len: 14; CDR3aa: CASSRNRGGGGYTF
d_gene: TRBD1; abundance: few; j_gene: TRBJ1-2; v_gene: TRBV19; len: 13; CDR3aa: CASSTGGPRGYTF
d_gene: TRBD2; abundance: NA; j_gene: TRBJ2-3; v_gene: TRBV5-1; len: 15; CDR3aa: CASSLLGGNTDTQYF
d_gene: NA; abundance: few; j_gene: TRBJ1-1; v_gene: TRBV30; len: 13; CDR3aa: CAWSVHGGRTAFF
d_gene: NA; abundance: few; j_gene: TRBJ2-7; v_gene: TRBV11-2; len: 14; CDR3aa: CASSQGHSSYEQYF
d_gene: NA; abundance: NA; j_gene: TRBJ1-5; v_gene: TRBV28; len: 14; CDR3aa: CASSYQMSNQPQHF
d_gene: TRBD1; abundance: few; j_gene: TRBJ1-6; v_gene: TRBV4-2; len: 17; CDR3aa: CASSQANRGSYNSPLHF
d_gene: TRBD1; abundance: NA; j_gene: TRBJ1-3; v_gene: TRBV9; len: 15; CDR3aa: CASSQGDSGGNTIYF